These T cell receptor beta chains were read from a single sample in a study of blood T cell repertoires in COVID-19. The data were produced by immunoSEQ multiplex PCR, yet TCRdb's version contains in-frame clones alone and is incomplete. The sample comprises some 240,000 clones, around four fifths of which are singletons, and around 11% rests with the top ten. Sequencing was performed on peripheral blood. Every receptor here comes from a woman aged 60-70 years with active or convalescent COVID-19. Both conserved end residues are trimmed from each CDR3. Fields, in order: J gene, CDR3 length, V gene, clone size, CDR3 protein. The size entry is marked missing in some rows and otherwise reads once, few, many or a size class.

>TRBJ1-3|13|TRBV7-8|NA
ASSGRTGAGNTIY
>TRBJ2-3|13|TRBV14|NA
ASSSTGQGTDTQY
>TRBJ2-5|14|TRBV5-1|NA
ASSTGDSPLGETQY
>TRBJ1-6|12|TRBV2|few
ASTPGQLNSPLH
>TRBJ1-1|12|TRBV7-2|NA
ASSLLPMNTEAF
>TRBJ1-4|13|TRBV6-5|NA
ASSYRGGSIEKLF
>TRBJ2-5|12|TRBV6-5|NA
ASWGQTLVETQY
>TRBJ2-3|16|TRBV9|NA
ASSVGHQGGRSTDTQY
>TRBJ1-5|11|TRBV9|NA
ASSVSAGQPQH
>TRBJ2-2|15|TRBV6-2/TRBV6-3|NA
ASSYPRGGPNTGELF
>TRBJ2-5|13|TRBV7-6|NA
ASSLAPDRQETQY
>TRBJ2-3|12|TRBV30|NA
AWSRGGDTDTQY
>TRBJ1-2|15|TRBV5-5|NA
ASSLEQGPPLNYGYT
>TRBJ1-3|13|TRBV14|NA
ASRATGVSGNTIY
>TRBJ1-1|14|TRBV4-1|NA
ASSHLGQLLNTEAF
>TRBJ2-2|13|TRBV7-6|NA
ASSDAGLRTGELF
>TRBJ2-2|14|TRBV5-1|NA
ASSLTGGINTGELF
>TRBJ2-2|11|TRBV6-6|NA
ASTRRGTGELF
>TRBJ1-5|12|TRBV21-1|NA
ASSKGAGDQPQH
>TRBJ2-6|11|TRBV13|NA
ASSLLSSNVLT
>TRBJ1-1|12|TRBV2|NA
ASSEDQGYTEAF
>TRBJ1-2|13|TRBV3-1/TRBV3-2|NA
ASSQEWQVSYGYT
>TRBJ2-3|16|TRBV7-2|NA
ASSLDYPGTRRTDTQY
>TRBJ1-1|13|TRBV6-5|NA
ASSRDRGLGTEAF
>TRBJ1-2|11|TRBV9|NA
ASSGLLLNGYT
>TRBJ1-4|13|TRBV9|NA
ASSPNTGLNEKLF
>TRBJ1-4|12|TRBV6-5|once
ASSPTGLNEKLF
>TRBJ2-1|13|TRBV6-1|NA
ASSEALGRGTEQF
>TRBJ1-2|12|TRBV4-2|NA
ASSQAKTGFGYT
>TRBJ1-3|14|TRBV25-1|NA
ASSELRGVSGNTIY
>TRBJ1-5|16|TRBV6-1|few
ASSEAPVRAGVNQPQH
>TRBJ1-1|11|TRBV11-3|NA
ASSLNPGVEAF
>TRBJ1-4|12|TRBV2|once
ASRPDRGDEKLF
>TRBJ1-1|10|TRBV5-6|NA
ASSLGDRQAF
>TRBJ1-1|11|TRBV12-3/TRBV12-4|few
ASTLGLNTEAF
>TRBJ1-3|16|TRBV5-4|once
ASSRTPGQSVSGNTIY
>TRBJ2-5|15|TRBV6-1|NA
ASSERLAGGLQETQY
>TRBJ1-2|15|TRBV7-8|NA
ASSPQDRGNTNYGYT
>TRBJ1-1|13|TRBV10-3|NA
AISRLTGGSAEAF
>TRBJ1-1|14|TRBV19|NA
ASRTQANEMNTEAF
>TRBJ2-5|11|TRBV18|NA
ASSIQGGETQY
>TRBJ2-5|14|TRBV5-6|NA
ASSPGASGVSETQY
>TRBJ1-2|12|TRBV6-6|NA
ASRYGDGRDGYT
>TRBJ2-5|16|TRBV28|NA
ASSYSGTSGVFQETQY
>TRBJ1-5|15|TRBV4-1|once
ASSPDTRQGANQPQH
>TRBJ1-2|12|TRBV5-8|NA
ASSLAGVNYGYT
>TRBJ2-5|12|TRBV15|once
ATSRRTSEETQY
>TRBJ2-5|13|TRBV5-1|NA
ASSLPLGARETQY
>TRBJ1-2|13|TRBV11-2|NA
ASSLDLGSGYGYT
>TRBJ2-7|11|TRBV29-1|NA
SVDGQAGHEQY
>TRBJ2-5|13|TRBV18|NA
ASSPPITRQETQY
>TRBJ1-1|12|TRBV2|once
ASSPQGGRTEAF
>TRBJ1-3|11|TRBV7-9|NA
ASQGGSGNTIY